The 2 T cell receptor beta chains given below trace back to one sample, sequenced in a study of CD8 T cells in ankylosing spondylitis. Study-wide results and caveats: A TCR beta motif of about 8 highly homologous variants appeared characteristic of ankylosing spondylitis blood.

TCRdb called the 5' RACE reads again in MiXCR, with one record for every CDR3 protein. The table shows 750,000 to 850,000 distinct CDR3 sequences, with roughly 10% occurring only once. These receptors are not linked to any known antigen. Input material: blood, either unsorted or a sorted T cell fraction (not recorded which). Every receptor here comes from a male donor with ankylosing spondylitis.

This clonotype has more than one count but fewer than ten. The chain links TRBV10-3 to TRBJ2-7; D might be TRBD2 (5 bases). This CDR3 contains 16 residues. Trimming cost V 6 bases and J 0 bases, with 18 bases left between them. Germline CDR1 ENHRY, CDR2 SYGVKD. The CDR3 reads CAIRDFLFSDSYEQYF. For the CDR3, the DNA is TGTGCCATCAGGGACTTTCTTTTTTCGGACTCCTACGAGCAGTACTTC.

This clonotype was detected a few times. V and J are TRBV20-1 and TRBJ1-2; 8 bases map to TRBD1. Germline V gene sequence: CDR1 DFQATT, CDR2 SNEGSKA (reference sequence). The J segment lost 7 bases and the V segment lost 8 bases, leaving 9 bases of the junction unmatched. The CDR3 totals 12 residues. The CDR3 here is CSTVQGAVGYTF. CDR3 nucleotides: TGCAGTACTGTGCAGGGGGCTGTTGGCTACACCTTC.